This T cell receptor beta chain derives from a study of shared clonotypes between healthy human individuals. Measured with immunoSEQ multiplex PCR; TCRdb has only the in-frame clones, and not every one. The repertoire holds some 2,000,000 clones, with almost 96% as singletons. A remark on this clone: The same CDR3 arises from other DNA sequences in this sample as well.

CDR1 is KGHSH, CDR2 LQKENI, per germline. This CDR3 has 13 residues. The V and J ends lost 3 bases and 5 bases respectively, with 9 bases between them. The sequenced material came from naive CD4+ T cells sorted from blood. The subset here: CD45RA+ positively selected. The genes are TRBV18 and TRBJ2-3; D gene unclear. The source of this sequence is a man in his late teens or twenties in good health. CDR3 bases: TGTGCCAGCTCACCCCCCTCGATAGATACGCAGTATTTT. This translates into CASSPPSIDTQYF.